A selection of T cell receptor beta chains follows, all from one sample in a study of vaccination and CD4 T cells after COVID-19. Each CDR3 protein is one row after TCRdb ran MiXCR on the PCR reads. The sample has some 14,000 distinct CDR3 sequences; roughly a third are singletons. These receptors lack a known antigen. The sequencing sample was made of CD4+ T cells from blood, cultured in vitro. Every receptor here comes from a human donor who had recovered from COVID-19. CDR3s include the opening cysteine and the closing phenylalanine or tryptophan. Fields, in order: J gene, D gene, V gene, clone size, CDR3 DNA, CDR3 protein. The D gene is left open where the match is weak. Clone sizes are given selectively: once, few, many, or a class where the clone is expanded.

TRBJ2-7 TRBD2 TRBV20-1 . TGCAGTGCTAGAGTCTGGGCGGGAGGGTTTTACGAGCAGTACTTC CSARVWAGGFYEQYF
TRBJ2-1 TRBD2 TRBV20-1 few TGCAGTGCTAGAAGGGCTAGCGGGAGGGCCTACAATGAGCAGTTCTTC CSARRASGRAYNEQFF
TRBJ1-2 TRBD1 TRBV6-1 few TGTGCCAGCAGTACACGGGACAGGGACTATGGCTACACCTTC CASSTRDRDYGYTF
TRBJ2-5 . TRBV2 few TGTGCCAGCAGCCTCGACAGTGGGCAAGAGACCCAGTACTTC CASSLDSGQETQYF
TRBJ1-2 . TRBV12-3/TRBV12-4 . TGTGCCAGCAGTTTCTCCCTTGGGAACTCACTAAACTATGGCTACACCTTC CASSFSLGNSLNYGYTF
TRBJ2-7 TRBD2 TRBV28 . TGTGCCAGCACTAACCCCAGCGGGAGATTCTACGAGCAGTACTTC CASTNPSGRFYEQYF
TRBJ1-5 TRBD1 TRBV19 . TGTGCCAGTAGATATACCGGACAGGGGATTAATCAGCCCCAGCATTTT CASRYTGQGINQPQHF
TRBJ2-2 . TRBV6-5 . TGTGCCAGCAGTTACTCGAGGCACGAGAACACCGGGGAGCTGTTTTTT CASSYSRHENTGELFF
TRBJ2-3 TRBD2 TRBV20-1 . TGCAGTGCTAGATCCCAGCGGGAGGCAGATACGCAGTATTTT CSARSQREADTQYF
TRBJ1-5 . TRBV6-1 few TGTGCCAGCAGTCGAAGGCAGATTCATCAGCCCCAGCATTTT CASSRRQIHQPQHF
TRBJ2-7 TRBD1 TRBV19 . TGTGCCAGTTCAAATATCGGGACAGGGACGTACGAGCAGTACTTC CASSNIGTGTYEQYF
TRBJ2-7 . TRBV27 once TGTGCCAGCAGTTTCTGGGGGACGGGCGAGCAGTACTTC CASSFWGTGEQYF
TRBJ1-1 . TRBV21-1 . TGTGCCAGCAGCTCACGGGACGGGTTGAACACTGAAGCTTTCTTT CASSSRDGLNTEAFF
TRBJ2-7 TRBD1 TRBV28 . TGTGCCAGCAGTTTAGGACAGGGGTCCGGGTACGAGCAGTACTTC CASSLGQGSGYEQYF
TRBJ2-1 . TRBV7-8 once TGTGCCAGCAGCCCGGAAGAGGTTAGCAATGAGCAGTTCTTC CASSPEEVSNEQFF
TRBJ1-2 . TRBV6-1 . TGTGCCAGCAGTGCAAGAACTTACGGCTACACCTTC CASSARTYGYTF
TRBJ2-7 . TRBV28 . TGTGCCAGCAGTTTTCTTCGGCTCCGGAGAATCTACGAGCAGTACTTC CASSFLRLRRIYEQYF
TRBJ2-3 . TRBV20-1 few TGCAGTGCTAGACCAAACGCCTACACAGATACGCAGTATTTT CSARPNAYTDTQYF
TRBJ2-2 . TRBV20-1 . TGCAGCGCCCGAGCCGGGGAGCTGTTTTTT CSARAGELFF
TRBJ1-5 . TRBV18 few TGTGCCAGCTCTTATCAGGGTAATAGCAATCAGCCCCAGCATTTT CASSYQGNSNQPQHF
TRBJ2-5 . TRBV20-1 medium-sized TGCAGTGCTAGTCGAGGCGGCTCCCTGGGGACCCAGTACTTC CSASRGGSLGTQYF
TRBJ2-1 . TRBV20-1 few TGCAGTGCTGCGATGGTGGGGGAGTACAATGAGCAGTTCTTC CSAAMVGEYNEQFF
TRBJ2-3 TRBD2 TRBV11-2 . TGTGCCAGCAGCTCCGGAGGGAGGGGCACAGATACGCAGTATTTT CASSSGGRGTDTQYF
TRBJ1-2 . TRBV28 . TGTGCCAGCCGCTCTAACTATGGCTACACCTTC CASRSNYGYTF
TRBJ2-2 . TRBV5-8 . TGTGCCAGCAGCTTAGGACAACCCGGGGAGCTGTTTTTT CASSLGQPGELFF
TRBJ2-3 TRBD2 TRBV6-2/TRBV6-3 . TGTGCCAGCCGCGGGAGTAGCACAGATACGCAGTATTTT CASRGSSTDTQYF
TRBJ1-6 . TRBV30 few TGTGCCTGGAGGGCAGACAGTTGGGGACCCCTCCACTTT CAWRADSWGPLHF
TRBJ1-6 . TRBV6-1 few TGTGCCAGCAGTGGAGAAGTTAAGGCACCCCTCCACTTT CASSGEVKAPLHF
TRBJ2-7 TRBD2 TRBV20-1 . TGCAGTGCACAAACCTCTAGCGGGGGATCCTACGAGCAGTACTTC CSAQTSSGGSYEQYF
TRBJ2-5 . TRBV27 few TGTGCCAGCAGTTTACAGGGGAGGGAGACCCAGTACTTC CASSLQGRETQYF
TRBJ1-1 TRBD1 TRBV2 few TGTGCCAGCAGTGCTACAGGGGGCGATGAAGCTTTCTTT CASSATGGDEAFF
TRBJ2-1 . TRBV6-1 . TGTGCCAGCAGCACAGGCTACTCCTACAATGAGCAGTTCTTC CASSTGYSYNEQFF
TRBJ1-1 . TRBV19 . TGTGCCAGTAGTACCCTGGGGGGGGGCACTGAAGCTTTCTTT CASSTLGGGTEAFF
TRBJ1-2 TRBD1 TRBV6-1 . TGTGCCAGCAGCCAGGGGGACTATGGCTACACCTTC CASSQGDYGYTF
TRBJ1-5 TRBD1 TRBV6-2/TRBV6-3 few TGTGCCAGCAGTGGGGACAGATTTAGCAATCAGCCCCAGCATTTT CASSGDRFSNQPQHF
TRBJ1-5 . TRBV20-1 . TGCAGTGCCCCCGACTTACGGGGGGGTACTCGGCCCCAGCATTTT CSAPDLRGGTRPQHF
TRBJ2-5 TRBD2 TRBV7-2 . TGTACCAGCAGCTTATATTTATGGCTAGCGGGAGCCAGGAAGCAAGAGACCCAGTACTTC CTSSLYLWLAGARKQETQYF
TRBJ1-1 . TRBV30 . TGTGCCTTGGCGAGGGGGAACACTGAAGCTTTCTTT CALARGNTEAFF
TRBJ2-3 TRBD2 TRBV7-9 few TGTGCCAGCAGCTTAGCCCTAGCGGAAGCAGATACGCAGTATTTT CASSLALAEADTQYF
TRBJ2-6 . TRBV9 . TGTGCCAGCAGCGTAGCTGGCTCTGGGGCCAACGTCCTGACTTTC CASSVAGSGANVLTF
TRBJ2-1 . TRBV12-3/TRBV12-4 . TGTGCCAGCAGTTTAGACGAGCGGGAGCAGTTCTTC CASSLDEREQFF
TRBJ1-2 . TRBV28 few TGTGCCAGCAGCTCCACGTCGGCAGACAGGTTCTATGGCTACACCTTC CASSSTSADRFYGYTF
TRBJ2-5 . TRBV3-1 . TGTGCCAGCAGCCAAGAAGAGACCCAGTACTTC CASSQEETQYF
TRBJ2-2 . TRBV7-3 few TGTGCCAGCAGCTCGACAGGAACCGGGGAGCTGTTTTTT CASSSTGTGELFF
TRBJ1-4 . TRBV28 . TGTGCCAGCACCCGACGGGCAGGCTCTAATGAAAAACTGTTTTTT CASTRRAGSNEKLFF
TRBJ2-4 . TRBV12-3/TRBV12-4 . TGTGCCAGCAGTTTAAGTCGAGTGGTTGGGCTAAACATTCAGTACTTC CASSLSRVVGLNIQYF
TRBJ2-7 . TRBV27 . TGTGCCAGCAGCCCCGGACAGGGAGGGATCGTGAAGCACGAGCAGTACTTC CASSPGQGGIVKHEQYF
TRBJ1-5 . TRBV20-1 few TGCAGTGCTAGATCCCGCGGGACACGAGATCAGCCCCAGCATTTT CSARSRGTRDQPQHF
TRBJ2-5 TRBD1 TRBV6-2/TRBV6-3 . TGTGCCAGCAGCCGCCGGGACAGGGGGCTTTTAGAGACCCAGTACTTC CASSRRDRGLLETQYF
TRBJ1-5 . TRBV12-3/TRBV12-4 . TGTGCCAGCAGTTTATCCGGGTCGGGGGCGAATCAGCCCCAGCATTTT CASSLSGSGANQPQHF